Below are 11 T cell receptor beta chains sequenced from a single sample in a study. Cells sorted as Tregs were CD4+, CD25+ and CD127-/low. TCRdb independently ran MiXCR on the 5' RACE reads; one entry per CDR3 protein. The table lists approximately 50,000 distinct CDR3 sequences, less than 25% of them singletons. Sequencing was done on a sample of tumor-infiltrating Tregs sorted from the breast tumor. The origin of the receptors is a female donor with breast cancer.

This chain links TRBV18 with TRBJ2-5; D might be TRBD1 (5 bases). CDR3 size: 15 residues. V gave up 1 base and J gave up 1 base, with 10 bases separating them. The germline gives CDR1 KGHSH, CDR2 LQKENI. CDR3 sequence (DNA): TGTGCCAGCTCACCACGACGACAGACCCAAGAGACCCAGTACTTC. Amino acids: CASSPRRQTQETQYF.

This chain connects TRBV7-2 to TRBJ2-3, with TRBD2 matching over 10 bases. V gave up 5 bases and J gave up 3 bases; unmatched junction bases: 8. The CDR3 is made up of 16 amino acids. Looked up from germline, CDR1 is SGHTA and CDR2 is FQGNSA. The CDR3 sequence: CASSRTSGKGTDTQYF. CDR3 DNA sequence: TGTGCCAGCAGCCGGACTAGCGGAAAGGGGACAGATACGCAGTATTTT.

This clonotype was recorded at least ten times. CDR3 in amino acids: CSASLQGTGANVLTF. The CDR3 DNA reads as TGCAGTGCTAGTCTACAGGGTACTGGGGCCAACGTCCTGACTTTC. This chain joins TRBV20-1 and TRBJ2-6; possibly TRBD1 for D (6 bases). Germline V CDR1 and CDR2: DFQATT, SNEGSKA (reference sequence). This CDR3 is 15 amino acids long. Trimming removed 3 bases from V and 2 bases from J, with 11 bases in between.

The chain is built from TRBV6-2 or TRBV6-3 and TRBJ2-3, with D maybe TRBD1 (6 bases). Germline V gives CDR1 MNHEY, CDR2 SVGEGT. This CDR3 contains 14 residues. The V end was cut by 7 bases, the J end by 5 bases, with 16 bases between. The CDR3 loop reads CASKEPGDQDTQYF. The CDR3 DNA follows: TGTGCCAGCAAAGAACCAGGGGATCAAGATACGCAGTATTTT.

This clonotype was seen a few times. This chain uses TRBV5-1 with TRBJ2-3; 7 bases are shared with TRBD2. V lost 6 bases and J lost 3; bases outside the gene matches: 10. The CDR3 is 15 amino acids. Germline CDR1 is SGHRS and CDR2 is YFSETQ. CDR3: CASNLSRTRTDTQYF. CDR3 DNA sequence: TGCGCCAGCAACTTATCTAGGACTAGGACAGATACGCAGTATTTT.

The V and J genes are TRBV5-4 and TRBJ1-2, with D possibly TRBD1 on 5 matching bases. Germline assignment: CDR1 SGHNT and CDR2 YYREEE (reference sequence). CDR3 size: 13 residues. V was trimmed by 4 bases and J by 9 bases, leaving 16 bases between them. This CDR3 is CASSVGAMTSYTF. In DNA form, the CDR3 reads TGTGCCAGCAGCGTAGGGGCTATGACGAGCTACACCTTC.

This clonotype was seen a handful of times. The V gene is TRBV5-1, the J gene TRBJ2-3; 7 bases are shared with TRBD1. Germline V gene sequence: CDR1 SGHRS, CDR2 YFSETQ. V was clipped by 7 bases and J by 3 bases; unmatched bases: 8. The CDR3 is made up of 14 amino acids. This chain's CDR3 is CASQGQLGTDTQYF. The DNA of the CDR3 is TGCGCCAGCCAGGGACAGCTGGGAACAGATACGCAGTATTTT.

V gene TRBV6-5 combines with J gene TRBJ2-3; D is possibly TRBD1 (5 bases). Germline V CDR1 and CDR2: MNHEY, SVGAGI. The CDR3 is made up of 14 amino acids. With 0 bases removed from V and 5 bases from J, the gap between germline ends came to 9 bases. The CDR3 nucleotides read TGTGCCAGCAGTTACTCCGGCCAGGGAGATACGCAGTATTTT. Translation: CASSYSGQGDTQYF.

The rearrangement uses TRBV6-2 or TRBV6-3 and TRBJ1-6; possibly TRBD1 for D (5 bases). Germline V gene sequence: CDR1 MNHEY, CDR2 SVGEGT. Trimming removed 6 bases from V and 7 bases from J, with 10 bases in between. This CDR3 is built from 13 residues. For the CDR3, the DNA is TGTGCCAGCAGCGACAGTGTCAATTCACCCCTCCACTTT. Protein: CASSDSVNSPLHF.

The rearrangement links TRBV6-2 or TRBV6-3 to TRBJ2-3; TRBD2 is a possible D gene (6 bases). V dropped 6 bases and J dropped 4 bases, with 14 bases sitting between them. The CDR3 runs to 14 residues. Germline V lookup: CDR1 MNHEY, CDR2 SVGEGT. The CDR3 reads CASRPAGKSDTQYF. The DNA of the CDR3 is TGTGCCAGCAGACCCGCGGGAAAGTCAGATACGCAGTATTTT.

This rearrangement joins TRBV5-1 to TRBJ1-1; D call uncertain. Looked up from germline, CDR1 is SGHRS and CDR2 is YFSETQ. The CDR3 has 13 amino acids. Trimming took off 7 bases at V and 0 bases at J, with 10 bases between the two ends. The CDR3, as DNA: TGCGCCAGCGGTCTGACCATGAACACTGAAGCTTTCTTT. Translated, it gives CASGLTMNTEAFF.